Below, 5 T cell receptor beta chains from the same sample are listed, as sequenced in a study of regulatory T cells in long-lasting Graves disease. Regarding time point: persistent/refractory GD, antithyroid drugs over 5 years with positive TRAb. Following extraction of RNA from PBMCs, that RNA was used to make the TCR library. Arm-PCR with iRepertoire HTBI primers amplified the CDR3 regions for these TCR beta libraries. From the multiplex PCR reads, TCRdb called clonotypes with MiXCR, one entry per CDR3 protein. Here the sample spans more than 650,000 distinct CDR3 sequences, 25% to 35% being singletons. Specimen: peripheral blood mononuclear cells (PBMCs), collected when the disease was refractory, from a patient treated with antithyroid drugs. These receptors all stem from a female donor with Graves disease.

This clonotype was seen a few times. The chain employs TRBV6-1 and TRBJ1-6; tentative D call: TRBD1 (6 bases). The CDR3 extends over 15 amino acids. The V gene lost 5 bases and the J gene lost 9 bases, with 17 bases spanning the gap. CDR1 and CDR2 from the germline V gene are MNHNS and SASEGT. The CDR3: CASSLGGGLGSPLHF. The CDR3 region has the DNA TGTGCCAGCAGTCTAGGAGGGGGGCTCGGTTCACCCCTCCACTTT.

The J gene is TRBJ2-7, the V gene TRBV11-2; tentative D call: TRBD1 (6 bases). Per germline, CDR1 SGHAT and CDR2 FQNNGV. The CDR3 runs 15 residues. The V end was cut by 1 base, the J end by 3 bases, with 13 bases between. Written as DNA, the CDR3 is TGTGCCAGCAGCTTAGCCCAGGGACATCACTACGAGCAGTACTTC. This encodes CASSLAQGHHYEQYF. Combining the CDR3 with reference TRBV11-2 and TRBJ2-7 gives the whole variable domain EAGVAQSPRYKIIEKRQSVAFWCNPISGHATLYWYQQILGQGPKLLIQFQNNGVVDDSQLPKDRFSAERLKGVDSTLKIQPAKLEDSAVYLCASSLAQGHHYEQYFGPGTRLTVT.

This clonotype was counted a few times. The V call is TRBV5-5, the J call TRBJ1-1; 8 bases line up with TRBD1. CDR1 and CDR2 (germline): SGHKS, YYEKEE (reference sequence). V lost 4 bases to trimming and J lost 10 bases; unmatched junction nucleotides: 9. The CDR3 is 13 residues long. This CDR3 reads CASSLTGETGAFF. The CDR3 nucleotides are TGTGCCAGCAGCCTGACAGGGGAGACGGGAGCTTTCTTT.

The CDR3 coding sequence is TGTGCCAGCAGTTACTCGGAAATCGGTCGCTACACCTTC. Translated: CASSYSEIGRYTF. V is TRBV28 and J is TRBJ1-2; no clear D gene. The CDR3 consists of 13 residues. Germline loops: CDR1 MDHEN, CDR2 SYDVKM. V was clipped by 4 bases and J by 9 bases, with 15 bases between them.

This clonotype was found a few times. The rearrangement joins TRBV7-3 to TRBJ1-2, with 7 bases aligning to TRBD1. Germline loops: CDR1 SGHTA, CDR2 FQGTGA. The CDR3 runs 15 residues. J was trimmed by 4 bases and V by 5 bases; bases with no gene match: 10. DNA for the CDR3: TGTGCCAGCAGCCCCGGGACAGACCCCCTCTATGGCTACACCTTC. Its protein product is CASSPGTDPLYGYTF.